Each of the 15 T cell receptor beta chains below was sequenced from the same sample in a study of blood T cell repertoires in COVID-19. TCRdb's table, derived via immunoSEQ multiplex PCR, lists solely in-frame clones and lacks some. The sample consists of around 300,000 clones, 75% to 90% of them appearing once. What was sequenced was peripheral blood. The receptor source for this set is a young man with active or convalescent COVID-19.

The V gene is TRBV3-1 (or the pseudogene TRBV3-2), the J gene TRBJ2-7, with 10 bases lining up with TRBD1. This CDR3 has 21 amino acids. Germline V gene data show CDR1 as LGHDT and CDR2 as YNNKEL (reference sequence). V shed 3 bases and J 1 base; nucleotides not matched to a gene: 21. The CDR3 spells CASSHGRTGTGAQPHSYEQYF. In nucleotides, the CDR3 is TGTGCCAGCAGCCATGGTAGAACCGGGACAGGGGCGCAACCACATTCCTACGAGCAGTACTTC.

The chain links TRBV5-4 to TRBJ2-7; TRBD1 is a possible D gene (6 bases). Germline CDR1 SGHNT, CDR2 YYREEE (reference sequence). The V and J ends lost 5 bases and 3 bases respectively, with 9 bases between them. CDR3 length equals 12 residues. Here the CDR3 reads CASSGGSYEQYF. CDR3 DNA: TGTGCCAGCAGTGGGGGCAGCTACGAGCAGTACTTC.

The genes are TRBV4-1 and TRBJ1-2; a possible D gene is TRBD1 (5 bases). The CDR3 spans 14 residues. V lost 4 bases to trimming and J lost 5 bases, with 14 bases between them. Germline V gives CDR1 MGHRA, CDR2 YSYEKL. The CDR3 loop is CASSPADMLYGYTF. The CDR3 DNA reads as TGCGCCAGCAGCCCCGCGGACATGCTATATGGCTACACCTTC.

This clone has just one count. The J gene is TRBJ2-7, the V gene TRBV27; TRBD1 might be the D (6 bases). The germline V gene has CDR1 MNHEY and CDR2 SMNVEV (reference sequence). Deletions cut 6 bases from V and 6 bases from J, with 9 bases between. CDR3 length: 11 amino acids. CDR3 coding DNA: TGTGCCAGCAGCACAGGGCGCGAGCAGTACTTC. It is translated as CASSTGREQYF.

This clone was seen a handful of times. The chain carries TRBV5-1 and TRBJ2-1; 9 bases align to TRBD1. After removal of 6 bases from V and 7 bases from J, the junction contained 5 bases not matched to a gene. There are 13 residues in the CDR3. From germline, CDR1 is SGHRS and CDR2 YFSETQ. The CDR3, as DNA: TGCGCCAGCAATGTACAGGGGGCGAATGAGCAGTTCTTC. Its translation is CASNVQGANEQFF.

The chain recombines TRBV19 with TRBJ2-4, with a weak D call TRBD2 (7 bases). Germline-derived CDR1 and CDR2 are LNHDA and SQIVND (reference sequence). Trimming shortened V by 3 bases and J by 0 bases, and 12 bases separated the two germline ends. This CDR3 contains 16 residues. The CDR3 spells CASSMGGQLAKNIQYF. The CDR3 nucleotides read TGTGCCAGTAGTATGGGGGGGCAACTAGCCAAAAACATTCAGTACTTC.

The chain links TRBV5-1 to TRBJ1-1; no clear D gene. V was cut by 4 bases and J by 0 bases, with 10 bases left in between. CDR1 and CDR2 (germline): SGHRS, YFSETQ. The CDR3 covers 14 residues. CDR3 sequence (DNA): TGCGCCAGCAGCCCCACGGGGATGAACACTGAAGCTTTCTTT. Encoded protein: CASSPTGMNTEAFF.

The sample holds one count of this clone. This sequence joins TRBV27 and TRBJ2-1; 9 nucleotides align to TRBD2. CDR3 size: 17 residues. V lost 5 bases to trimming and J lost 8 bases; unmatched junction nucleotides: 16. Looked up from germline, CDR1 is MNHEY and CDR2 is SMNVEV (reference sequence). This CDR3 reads CASSGSPGLASLDEQFF. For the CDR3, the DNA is TGTGCCAGCAGTGGGTCACCGGGACTAGCATCATTGGATGAGCAGTTCTTC.

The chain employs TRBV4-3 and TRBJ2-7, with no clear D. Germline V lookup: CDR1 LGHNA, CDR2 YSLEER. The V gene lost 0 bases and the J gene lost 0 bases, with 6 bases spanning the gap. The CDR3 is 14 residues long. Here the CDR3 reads CASSQDWASYEQYF. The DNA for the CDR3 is TGCGCCAGCAGCCAAGATTGGGCCTCCTACGAGCAGTACTTC.

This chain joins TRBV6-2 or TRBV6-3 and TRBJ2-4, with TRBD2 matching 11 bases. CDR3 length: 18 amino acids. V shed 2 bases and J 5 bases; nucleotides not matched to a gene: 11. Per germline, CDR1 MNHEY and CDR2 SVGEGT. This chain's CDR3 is CASSYRKLAGVSENIQYF. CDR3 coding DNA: TGTGCCAGCAGTTACCGGAAACTAGCGGGAGTGTCTGAAAACATTCAGTACTTC.

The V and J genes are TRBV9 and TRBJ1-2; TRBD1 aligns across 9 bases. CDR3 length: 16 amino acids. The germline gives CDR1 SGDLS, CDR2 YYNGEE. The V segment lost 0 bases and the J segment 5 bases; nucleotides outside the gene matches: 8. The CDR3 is CASSVDSGQGTYGYTF. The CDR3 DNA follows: TGTGCCAGCAGCGTAGATTCGGGACAGGGAACTTATGGCTACACCTTC. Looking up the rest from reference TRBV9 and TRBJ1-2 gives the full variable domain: DSGVTQTPKHLITATGQRVTLRCSPRSGDLSVYWYQQSLDQGLQFLIQYYNGEERAKGNILERFSAQQFPDLHSELNLSSLELGDSALYFCASSVDSGQGTYGYTFGSGTRLTVV.

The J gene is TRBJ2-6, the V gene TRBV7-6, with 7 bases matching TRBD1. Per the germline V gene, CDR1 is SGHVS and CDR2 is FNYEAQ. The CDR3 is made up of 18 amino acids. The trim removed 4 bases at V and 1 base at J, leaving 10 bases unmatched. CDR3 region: CASSYLIPTGSGANVLTF. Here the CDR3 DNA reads TGTGCCAGCAGCTACCTTATCCCGACAGGGTCTGGGGCCAACGTCCTGACTTTC. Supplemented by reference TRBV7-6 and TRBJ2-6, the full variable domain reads GAGVSQSPRYKVTKRGQDVALRCDPISGHVSLYWYRQALGQGPEFLTYFNYEAQQDKSGLPNDRFSAERPEGSISTLTIQRTEQRDSAMYRCASSYLIPTGSGANVLTFGAGSRLTVL.

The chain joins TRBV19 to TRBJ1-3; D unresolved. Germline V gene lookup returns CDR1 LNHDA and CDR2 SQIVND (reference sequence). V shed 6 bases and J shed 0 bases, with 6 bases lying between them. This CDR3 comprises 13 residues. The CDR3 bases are TGTGCCAGTAGGCCGAGCTCTGGAAACACCATATATTTT. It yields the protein CASRPSSGNTIYF.

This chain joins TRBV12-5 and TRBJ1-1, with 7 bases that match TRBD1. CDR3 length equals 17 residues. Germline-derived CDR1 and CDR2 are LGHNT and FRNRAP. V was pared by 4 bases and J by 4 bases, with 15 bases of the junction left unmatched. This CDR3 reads CASGSTPPADRATEAFF. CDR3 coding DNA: TGTGCTAGTGGTTCAACTCCACCCGCAGACAGGGCCACTGAAGCTTTCTTT.

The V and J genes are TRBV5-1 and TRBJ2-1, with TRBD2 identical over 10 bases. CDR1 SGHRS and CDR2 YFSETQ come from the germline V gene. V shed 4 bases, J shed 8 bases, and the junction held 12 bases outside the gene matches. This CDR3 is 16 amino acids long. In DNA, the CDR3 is TGCGCCAGCAGCCCGAGGGCTAGCGGGAGTTTGGATGAGCAGTTCTTC. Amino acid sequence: CASSPRASGSLDEQFF.